This TCR beta chain stems from a study of blood T cell repertoires in COVID-19. Profiling relied on immunoSEQ multiplex PCR, and the TCRdb table lists in-frame clones only, not all of them. The sample contains some 390,000 clones, 89% of which appear only once. Germline V lookup: CDR1 SQVTM, CDR2 ANQGSEA. V lost 3 bases, J lost 0 bases, and 8 bases lay in between. The CDR3 is made up of 13 amino acids. The chain couples TRBV29-1 to TRBJ1-2; D unclear. The sample taken for sequencing was peripheral blood. The sequence came from a woman in her forties with COVID-19, enrolled during active disease. CDR3 protein: CSVEALSNYGYTF. CDR3 DNA: TGCAGCGTTGAGGCCTTATCTAACTATGGCTACACCTTC.